The 17 T cell receptor beta chains listed next were all sequenced from one sample in a study of blood T cell repertoires in COVID-19. Profiling relied on immunoSEQ multiplex PCR, and the TCRdb table lists in-frame clones only, not all of them. The data show 90,000 to 140,000 clones, roughly four fifths seen once. What was sequenced was peripheral blood. The receptors here all came from a woman in her 70s with acute or convalescent COVID-19.

This chain uses TRBV11-2 with TRBJ2-4; D is uncertain. Between the trimmed V and J ends, which lost 5 bases and 7 bases, there was a span of 9 bases. Germline CDR1 is SGHAT and CDR2 is FQNNGV. The CDR3 has 12 amino acids. CDR3 DNA sequence: TGTGCCAGCAGCCCGGTCCACAACATTCAGTACTTC. Its protein is CASSPVHNIQYF.

This clone was picked up one time. Other DNA sequences in the sample encode the same CDR3. The chain employs TRBV24-1 and TRBJ2-1; 7 bases agree with TRBD1. Trimming at V came to 8 bases and at J to 1 base, leaving 1 base not matched to a gene. Germline V gene sequence: CDR1 KGHDR, CDR2 SFDVKD. The CDR3 totals 13 residues. CDR3 in amino acids: CATTGGSYNEQFF. The CDR3, as DNA: TGTGCCACCACAGGGGGTTCCTACAATGAGCAGTTCTTC.

The rearrangement uses TRBV11-2 and TRBJ1-6, with D maybe TRBD1 (6 bases). This CDR3 has 16 residues. Trimming removed 0 bases from V and 7 bases from J, with 13 bases in between. In germline, CDR1 is SGHAT, CDR2 FQNNGV. CDR3 in amino acids: CASSLEGARTNSPLHF. The CDR3 DNA follows: TGTGCCAGCAGCTTAGAGGGGGCTCGCACGAATTCACCCCTCCACTTT.

The chain uses TRBV4-1 and TRBJ1-4; 8 bases align to TRBD1. The CDR3 has 16 residues. The germline gives CDR1 MGHRA, CDR2 YSYEKL. J gave up 7 bases and V 4 bases, and 11 bases lay outside the gene matches. The DNA for the CDR3 is TGCGCCAGCAGCCGAGGGTTGGGGCAGGGGGCTGAAAAACTGTTTTTT. This encodes CASSRGLGQGAEKLFF.

V and J are TRBV5-4 and TRBJ1-2; perhaps TRBD1 as D (6 bases). The CDR3 length is 15 residues. Per the germline V gene, CDR1 is SGHNT and CDR2 is YYREEE (reference sequence). V was trimmed by 0 bases and J by 0 bases, leaving 9 bases between them. For the CDR3, the DNA is TGTGCCAGCAGCTTGGTAGGGGGACCTAACTATGGCTACACCTTC. It is translated as CASSLVGGPNYGYTF. The complete variable domain, with remaining parts taken from reference TRBV5-4 and TRBJ1-2, reads ETGVTQSPTHLIKTRGQQVTLRCSSQSGHNTVSWYQQALGQGPQFIFQYYREEENGRGNFPPRFSGLQFPNYSSELNVNALELDDSALYLCASSLVGGPNYGYTFGSGTRLTVV.

The gene calls are TRBV28 and TRBJ1-5; D may be TRBD1 (6 bases). With 3 bases removed from V and 6 bases from J, the gap between germline ends came to 12 bases. This CDR3 region has 14 residues. Germline V gene data show CDR1 as MDHEN and CDR2 as SYDVKM. The CDR3 nucleotides are TGTGCCAGCAGTTTTCCAGCACAGGGTCAGCCCCAGCATTTT. Its protein is CASSFPAQGQPQHF.

This clone was recorded once. This rearrangement joins TRBV24-1 to TRBJ2-1; TRBD1 matches at 9 bases. Germline V gene lookup returns CDR1 KGHDR and CDR2 SFDVKD. CDR3 length: 15 amino acids. V shed 5 bases and J 3 bases; nucleotides not matched to a gene: 4. CDR3 DNA: TGTGCCACCAGTGGGACAGGGGACAGCTACAATGAGCAGTTCTTC. Protein sequence: CATSGTGDSYNEQFF.

Comments on this clone: The sample holds other DNA sequences that translate to the same CDR3. This rearrangement joins TRBV2 to TRBJ2-3, with 7 bases aligning to TRBD1. Unmatched junction bases numbered 2, after V lost 8 bases and J lost 3 bases. The germline V gene has CDR1 SNHLY and CDR2 FYNNEI. The CDR3 contains 12 residues. This CDR3 is CASRQGTDTQYF. The CDR3 nucleotides are TGTGCCAGCCGACAGGGAACAGATACGCAGTATTTT.

The rearrangement joins TRBV11-3 to TRBJ1-2; a possible D gene is TRBD1 (6 bases). V lost 1 base, J lost 6 bases, and 9 bases lay in between. The CDR3 covers 13 residues. Germline CDR1 SGHNT, CDR2 YENEEA. CDR3 nucleotides: TGTGCCAGCAGCTTAGGATCAGGGGATGGCTACACCTTC. This codes for CASSLGSGDGYTF.

The chain is built from TRBV5-1 and TRBJ2-5; 8 bases fit TRBD2. The length of the CDR3 is 17 residues. Per the germline V gene, CDR1 is SGHRS and CDR2 is YFSETQ. With 1 base clipped from V and 1 base from J, the junction kept 9 bases outside the gene matches. Here the CDR3 DNA reads TGCGCCAGCAGCTTGCGCTCTCTAGCGGGTACCCAAGAGACCCAGTACTTC. Protein product: CASSLRSLAGTQETQYF.

V gene TRBV6-5 combines with J gene TRBJ2-1; D is uncertain. The V gene lost 8 bases and the J gene lost 6 bases, with 14 bases spanning the gap. The germline CDR1 and CDR2 sequences are MNHEY and SVGAGI. The CDR3 length is 13 residues. CDR3 amino acids: CASSNLESNEQFF. CDR3 coding DNA: TGTGCCAGCTCAAACCTAGAGTCCAATGAGCAGTTCTTC.

The chain employs TRBV28 and TRBJ2-5; TRBD1 agrees at 8 bases. Germline CDR1 reads MDHEN; CDR2 reads SYDVKM. This CDR3 spans 17 amino acids. V lost 6 bases to trimming and J lost 1 base; unmatched junction nucleotides: 13. CDR3 loop: CASSLRGRDRTQETQYF. The CDR3 DNA sequence: TGTGCCAGCAGCCTAAGGGGACGGGACAGGACCCAAGAGACCCAGTACTTC.

J is TRBJ2-1 and V is TRBV11-2; the D gene is possibly TRBD1 (7 bases). The CDR3 has 15 amino acids. From germline, CDR1 is SGHAT and CDR2 FQNNGV. The V gene lost 5 bases and the J gene lost 8 bases, with 19 bases spanning the gap. CDR3 region: CASSPQGGAVDEQFF. In DNA form, the CDR3 reads TGTGCCAGCAGCCCTCAGGGGGGTGCCGTAGATGAGCAGTTCTTC.

The V gene is TRBV6-6, the J gene TRBJ2-2; TRBD1 matches 10 bases. Per the germline V gene, CDR1 is MNHNY and CDR2 is SVGAGI (reference sequence). The CDR3 covers 15 residues. Trimming took 5 bases from V and 4 from J; bases not matched to a gene: 4. CDR3 region: CASSPGQGFTGELFF. The CDR3 bases are TGTGCCAGCAGTCCGGGACAGGGGTTCACCGGGGAGCTGTTTTTT.

The chain uses TRBV28 and TRBJ1-1; 11 bases align to TRBD1. This CDR3 comprises 13 residues. V trimming: 6 bases; J trimming: 12 bases; junction bases outside the gene matches: 9. In germline, CDR1 is MDHEN, CDR2 SYDVKM. CDR3 protein: CASSWTGGPSSFF. CDR3 nucleotide sequence: TGTGCCAGCAGCTGGACAGGGGGCCCGTCTTCTTTCTTT.

The chain carries TRBV19 and TRBJ2-2, with D possibly TRBD2 on 6 matching bases. The CDR3 sequence is 17 residues long. The V and J ends lost 10 bases and 5 bases respectively, with 26 bases between them. CDR1 is LNHDA and CDR2 is SQIVND in the germline V gene (reference sequence). Here the CDR3 DNA reads TGTGCCACCTCCCCCGGTTTCGGGAGTCCTATGACCGGGGAGCTGTTTTTT. Its translation: CATSPGFGSPMTGELFF.

V gene TRBV7-2 combines with J gene TRBJ1-1; D might be TRBD1 (5 bases). The V gene lost 5 bases and the J gene lost 1 base, with 11 bases spanning the gap. This CDR3 spans 14 amino acids. The germline V gene encodes CDR1 SGHTA and CDR2 FQGNSA. This CDR3 is CASSTQGPNTEAFF. CDR3 nucleotide sequence: TGTGCCAGCAGCACCCAGGGTCCGAACACTGAAGCTTTCTTT.